This record covers a single T cell receptor beta chain. The antigen is unknown. The method was immunoSEQ multiplex PCR; TCRdb's version includes in-frame clones alone and lacks a portion of them. The data show 40,000 to 60,000 clones, 86% seen once. This record comes from a study of radiotherapy plus CTLA-4 blockade in lung cancer. Study-wide background: Among enrolled patients, 15% to 20% responded and less than 40% achieved disease control.

Study outcomes and limitations: Clones of tumor-derived TCRs expanded in blood after radiotherapy plus ipilimumab.

V lost 5 bases and J 7 bases, leaving 15 bases between the germline ends. The CDR3 length is 14 residues. The germline CDR1 and CDR2 sequences are KGHSH and LQKENI. The sample was peripheral blood, taken from a patient treated with radiotherapy plus ipilimumab. The sequence came from a human donor with non-small cell lung cancer that progressed on radiotherapy plus ipilimumab. Some clones in this sample may be carry-over from other donors' samples. The chain employs TRBV18 and TRBJ1-5; D perhaps matches TRBD1 (6 bases). The CDR3 DNA follows: TGTGCCAGCTCAACTCGACAGGTCGGGCAGCCCCAGCATTTT. Translated, it gives CASSTRQVGQPQHF.